The clone carrying this T cell receptor (beta chain) was detected a few times. Its antigen is undetermined. One junction end disagrees with the germline gene, perhaps due to a read error. Looked up from germline, CDR1 is MGHRA and CDR2 is YSYEKL. CDR3 length: 16 amino acids. The sample originates from a study of T cells in Graves' hyperthyroidism and ophthalmopathy. About the research overall: Peripheral blood collection took place at initial diagnosis, before any treatment.

RNA transcripts provided the source from which TCR beta CDR3 regions were amplified. HTBI primers were the set used in a first-round RT-PCR of the TCR CDR3. TCRdb re-called the multiplex PCR reads with MiXCR, one entry per CDR3 protein. This sample yields about 590,000 distinct CDR3 sequences, of which around a sixth are seen a single time; around 6.6% belongs to the top ten. Graves' hyperthyroidism qualified as stable when ophthalmopathy did not progress within 18 months. Clinicians diagnosed patients from clinical symptoms, serum thyroxine and TRAb, thyroid ultrasound and orbital computed tomography. Notes on the study in general: Appearing also in blood were most of the thyroid clonotypes expanded above 0.001.

The chain carries TRBV4-1 and TRBJ2-7; 7 nucleotides match TRBD2. What was sequenced was blood. The receptor was isolated from a woman under 40 with Graves' hyperthyroidism. This chain's CDR3 is CASSSPQRGSSYGQYF. The CDR3 coding sequence is TGCGCCAGCAGCTCGCCGCAGCGGGGCAGCTCCTACGGGCAGTACTTC.